The clone carrying this T cell receptor beta chain was recorded many times. The antigen remains unidentified. This entry comes from a study of T cells in Graves' hyperthyroidism and ophthalmopathy. Findings and caveats of the study: Researchers found most expanded thyroid clonotypes above 0.001 in blood as well. Separation of ophthalmopathy from stable hyperthyroidism was achieved by a 13 V-J model.

Those patients with uncontrolled infection, other autoimmune disease, pregnancy or lactation were excluded. Thyroid ultrasound and orbital computed tomography, with clinical symptoms and serum thyroxine and TRAb, informed diagnoses. Trimming took 6 bases from V and 5 from J, leaving 10 bases between them. CDR3 length: 12 amino acids. Per the germline V gene, CDR1 is MDHEN and CDR2 is SYDVKM. Regions amplified from RNA transcripts were the TCR beta CDR3 regions. The HTBI set primed first-round TCR CDR3 RT-PCR. TCRdb reprocessed the multiplex PCR reads via MiXCR and lists one record per CDR3 protein. The sample yields about 480,000 distinct CDR3 sequences, around 22% seen once.

This sequence was found in a woman aged 25-40 years with Graves' ophthalmopathy. The source material was blood. The chain employs TRBV28 and TRBJ1-1; no clear D gene. The CDR3 sequence is CASRPGQTEAFF. CDR3 nucleotide sequence: TGTGCCAGCAGGCCCGGCCAAACTGAAGCTTTCTTT.